This entry is about one T cell receptor (beta chain). Its antigen is undetermined. The sample comes from a study of a mutant IDH1 vaccine in newly diagnosed glioma. Study-wide context: Of the patients given treatment, approximately 60% were male and about 38% were female, and a mean age of around 44 years was recorded. Those enrolled had earlier been treated with radiotherapy, temozolomide, or both, mostly both.

Germline loops: CDR1 SGHRS, CDR2 YFSETQ. V was clipped by 0 bases and J by 7 bases, with 10 bases between them. The CDR3 has 14 amino acids. Time point indicated: baseline, week 1 (first vaccination visit). Treatment noted: pre-vaccination baseline after standard-of-care therapy. The astrocytomas were IDH1-mutant, ATRX-negative, and WHO grade 3 or 4. Here immunoSEQ multiplex PCR was the method, and the copy in TCRdb shows in-frame clones only, minus some. The sample has tens of thousands of clones; roughly four fifths are singletons. The study's findings and limits: Vaccination induced immune responses in around 93% of patients.

The material sequenced was PBMCs, taken from a glioma patient treated with radiotherapy, temozolomide or both. J is TRBJ2-2 and V is TRBV5-1; no clear D gene. The TCR was taken from a man aged 30 to 45 with glioma. This chain's CDR3 is CASSLGREGGELFF. The CDR3 bases are TGCGCCAGCAGCTTGGGACGAGAAGGCGGGGAGCTGTTTTTT. The variable domain in full, with the rest retrieved from reference TRBV5-1 and TRBJ2-2, is KAGVTQTPRYLIKTRGQQVTLSCSPISGHRSVSWYQQTPGQGLQFLFEYFSETQRNKGNFPGRFSGRQFSNSRSEMNVSTLELGDSALYLCASSLGREGGELFFGEGSRLTVL.